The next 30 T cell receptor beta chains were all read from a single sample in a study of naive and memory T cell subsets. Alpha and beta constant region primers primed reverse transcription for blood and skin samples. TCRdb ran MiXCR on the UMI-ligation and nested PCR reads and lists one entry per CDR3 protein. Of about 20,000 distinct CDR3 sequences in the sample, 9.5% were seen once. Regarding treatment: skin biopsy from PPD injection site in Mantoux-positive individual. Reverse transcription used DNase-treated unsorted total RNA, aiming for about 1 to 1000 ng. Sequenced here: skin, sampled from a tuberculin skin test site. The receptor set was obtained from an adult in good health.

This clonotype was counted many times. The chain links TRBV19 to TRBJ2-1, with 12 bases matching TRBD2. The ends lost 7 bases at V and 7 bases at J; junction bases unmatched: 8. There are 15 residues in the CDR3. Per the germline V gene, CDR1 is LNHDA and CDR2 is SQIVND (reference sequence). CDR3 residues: CASTSRLAGVNEQFF. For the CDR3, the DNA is TGTGCCAGTACCTCACGACTAGCGGGAGTAAATGAGCAGTTCTTC.

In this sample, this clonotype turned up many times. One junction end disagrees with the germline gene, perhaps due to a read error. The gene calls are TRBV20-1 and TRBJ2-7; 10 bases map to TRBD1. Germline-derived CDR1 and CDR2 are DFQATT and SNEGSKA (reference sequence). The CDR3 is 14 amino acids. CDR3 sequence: CSAREGGQGYERYF. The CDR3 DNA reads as TGCAGTGCTAGAGAAGGGGGACAGGGGTACGAGCGGTACTTC.

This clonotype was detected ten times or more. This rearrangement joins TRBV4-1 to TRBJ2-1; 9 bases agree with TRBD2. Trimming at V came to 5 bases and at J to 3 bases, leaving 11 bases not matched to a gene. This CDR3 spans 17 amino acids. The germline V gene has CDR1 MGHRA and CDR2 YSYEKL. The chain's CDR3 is CASSTRTLAGSYNEQFF. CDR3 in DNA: TGCGCCAGCAGCACCCGAACTCTAGCGGGGAGCTACAATGAGCAGTTCTTC.

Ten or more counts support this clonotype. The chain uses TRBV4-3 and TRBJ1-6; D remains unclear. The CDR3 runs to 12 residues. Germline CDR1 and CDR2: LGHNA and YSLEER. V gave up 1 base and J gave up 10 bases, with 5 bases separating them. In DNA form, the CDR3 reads TGCGCCAGCAGCCAAGGTTCCTCACCCCTCCACTTT. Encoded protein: CASSQGSSPLHF.

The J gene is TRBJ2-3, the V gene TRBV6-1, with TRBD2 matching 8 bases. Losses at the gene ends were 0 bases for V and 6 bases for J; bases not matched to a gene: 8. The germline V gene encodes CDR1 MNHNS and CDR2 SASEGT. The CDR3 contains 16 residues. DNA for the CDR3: TGTGCCAGCAGTGAAGCGCGGGCGGGGGGTTTGGATACGCAGTATTTT. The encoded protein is CASSEARAGGLDTQYF.

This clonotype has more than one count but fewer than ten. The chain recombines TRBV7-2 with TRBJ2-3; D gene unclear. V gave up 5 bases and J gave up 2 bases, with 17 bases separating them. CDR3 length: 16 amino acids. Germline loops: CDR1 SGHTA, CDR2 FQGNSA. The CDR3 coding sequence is TGTGCCAGCAGCCCTCGATACTATACGAACACAGATACGCAGTATTTT. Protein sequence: CASSPRYYTNTDTQYF. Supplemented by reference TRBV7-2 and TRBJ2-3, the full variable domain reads GAGVSQSPSNKVTEKGKDVELRCDPISGHTALYWYRQSLGQGLEFLIYFQGNSAPDKSGLPSDRFSAERTGGSVSTLTIQRTQQEDSAVYLCASSPRYYTNTDTQYFGPGTRLTVL.

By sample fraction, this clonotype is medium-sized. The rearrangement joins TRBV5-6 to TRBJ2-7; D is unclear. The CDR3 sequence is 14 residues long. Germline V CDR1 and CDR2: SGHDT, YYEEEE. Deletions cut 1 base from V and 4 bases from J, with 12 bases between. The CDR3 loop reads CASSLTGSPYEQYF. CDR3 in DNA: TGTGCCAGCAGCTTGACGGGTTCCCCTTACGAGCAGTACTTC.

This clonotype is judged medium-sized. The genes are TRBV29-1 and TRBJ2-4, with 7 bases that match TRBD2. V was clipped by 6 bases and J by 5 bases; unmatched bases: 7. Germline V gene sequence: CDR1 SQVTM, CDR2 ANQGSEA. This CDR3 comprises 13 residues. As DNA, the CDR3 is TGCAGCGTAGCGCTAGCGGACCAAAACATTCAGTACTTC. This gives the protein CSVALADQNIQYF. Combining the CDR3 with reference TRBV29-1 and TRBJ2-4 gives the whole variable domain SAVISQKPSRDICQRGTSLTIQCQVDSQVTMMFWYRQQPGQSLTLIATANQGSEATYESGFVIDKFPISRPNLTFSTLTVSNMSPEDSSIYLCSVALADQNIQYFGAGTRLSVL.

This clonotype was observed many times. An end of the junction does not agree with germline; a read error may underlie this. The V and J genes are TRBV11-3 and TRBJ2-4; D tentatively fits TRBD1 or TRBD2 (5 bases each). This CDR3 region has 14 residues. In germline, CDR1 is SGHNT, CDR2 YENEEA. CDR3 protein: CASRGWVAQNIQYF. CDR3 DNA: TGTGCCAGCCGGGGCTGGGTAGCCCAAAACATTCAGTACTTC.

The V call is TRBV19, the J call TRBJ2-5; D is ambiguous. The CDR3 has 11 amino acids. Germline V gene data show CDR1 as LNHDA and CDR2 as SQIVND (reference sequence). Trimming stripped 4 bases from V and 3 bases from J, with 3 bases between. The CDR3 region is CASSTKETQYF. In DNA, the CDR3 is TGTGCCAGTAGTACCAAAGAGACCCAGTACTTC.

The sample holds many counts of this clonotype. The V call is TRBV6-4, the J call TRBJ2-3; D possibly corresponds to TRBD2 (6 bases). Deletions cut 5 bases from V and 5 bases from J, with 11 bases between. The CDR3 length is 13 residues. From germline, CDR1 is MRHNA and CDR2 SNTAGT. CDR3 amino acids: CASSPLGGDTQYF. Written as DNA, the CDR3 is TGTGCCAGCAGTCCCCTGGGGGGAGATACGCAGTATTTT.

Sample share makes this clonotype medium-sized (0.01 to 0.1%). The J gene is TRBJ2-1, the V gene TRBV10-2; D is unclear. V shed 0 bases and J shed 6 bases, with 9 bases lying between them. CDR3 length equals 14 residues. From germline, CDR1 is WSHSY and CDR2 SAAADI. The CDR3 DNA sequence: TGCGCCAGCAGTGAGTCGTGGCGATCCAATGAGCAGTTCTTC. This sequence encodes CASSESWRSNEQFF.

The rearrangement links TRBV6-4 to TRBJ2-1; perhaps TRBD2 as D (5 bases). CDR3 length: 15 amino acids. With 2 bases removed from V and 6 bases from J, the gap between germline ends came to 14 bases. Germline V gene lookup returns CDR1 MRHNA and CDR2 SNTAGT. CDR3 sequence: CASSDDLARANEQFF. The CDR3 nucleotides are TGTGCCAGCAGTGACGACCTAGCACGGGCCAATGAGCAGTTCTTC.

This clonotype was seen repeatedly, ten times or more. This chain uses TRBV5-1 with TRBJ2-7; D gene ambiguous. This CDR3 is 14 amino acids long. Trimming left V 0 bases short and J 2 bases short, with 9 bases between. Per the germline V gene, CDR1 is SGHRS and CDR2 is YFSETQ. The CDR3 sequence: CASSLAAGTYEQYF. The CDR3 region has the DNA TGCGCCAGCAGCTTGGCGGCAGGTACCTACGAGCAGTACTTC.

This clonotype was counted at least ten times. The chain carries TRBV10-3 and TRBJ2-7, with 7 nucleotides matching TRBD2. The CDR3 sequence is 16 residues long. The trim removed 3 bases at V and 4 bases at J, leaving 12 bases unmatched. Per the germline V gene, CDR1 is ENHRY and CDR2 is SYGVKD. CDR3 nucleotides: TGTGCCATCAGTGAAGCTTTGGAGACTAGCAGTTACGAGCAGTACTTC. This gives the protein CAISEALETSSYEQYF.

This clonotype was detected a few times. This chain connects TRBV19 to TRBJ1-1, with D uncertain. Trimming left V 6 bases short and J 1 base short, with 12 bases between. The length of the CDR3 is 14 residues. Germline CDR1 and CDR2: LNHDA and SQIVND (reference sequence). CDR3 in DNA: TGTGCCAGTAGCCCCCGCGTAGGGAACACTGAAGCTTTCTTT. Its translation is CASSPRVGNTEAFF.

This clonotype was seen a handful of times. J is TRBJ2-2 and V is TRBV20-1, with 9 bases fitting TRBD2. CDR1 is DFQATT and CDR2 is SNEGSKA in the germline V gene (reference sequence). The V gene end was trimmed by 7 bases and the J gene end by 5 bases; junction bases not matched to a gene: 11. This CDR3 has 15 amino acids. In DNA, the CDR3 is TGCAGTGTTCTAGCCTTACTAGCGGGTACCGGGGAGCTGTTTTTT. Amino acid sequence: CSVLALLAGTGELFF.

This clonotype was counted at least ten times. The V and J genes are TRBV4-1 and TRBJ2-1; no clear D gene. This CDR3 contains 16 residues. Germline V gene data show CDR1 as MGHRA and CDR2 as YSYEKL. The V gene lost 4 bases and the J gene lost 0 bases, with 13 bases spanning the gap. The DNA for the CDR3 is TGCGCCAGCAGCCCAGGAGTATCCCTCTCCTACAATGAGCAGTTCTTC. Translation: CASSPGVSLSYNEQFF.

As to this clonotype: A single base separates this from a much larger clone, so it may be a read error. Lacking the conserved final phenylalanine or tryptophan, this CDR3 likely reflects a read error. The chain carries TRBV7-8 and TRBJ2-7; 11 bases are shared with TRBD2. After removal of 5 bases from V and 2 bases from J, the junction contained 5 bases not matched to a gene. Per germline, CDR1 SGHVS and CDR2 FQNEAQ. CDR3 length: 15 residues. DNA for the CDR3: TGTGCCAGCAGCCTCACTAGCGGGAGTACCTACGAGCAGTACATC. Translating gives CASSLTSGSTYEQYI.

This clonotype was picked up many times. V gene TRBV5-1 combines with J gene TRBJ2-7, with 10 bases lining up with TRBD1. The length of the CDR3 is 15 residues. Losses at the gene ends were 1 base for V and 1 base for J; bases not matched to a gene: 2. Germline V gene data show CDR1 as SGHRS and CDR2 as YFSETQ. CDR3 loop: CASSLMGQGSYEQYF. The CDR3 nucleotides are TGCGCCAGCAGCTTGATGGGACAGGGGTCCTACGAGCAGTACTTC.

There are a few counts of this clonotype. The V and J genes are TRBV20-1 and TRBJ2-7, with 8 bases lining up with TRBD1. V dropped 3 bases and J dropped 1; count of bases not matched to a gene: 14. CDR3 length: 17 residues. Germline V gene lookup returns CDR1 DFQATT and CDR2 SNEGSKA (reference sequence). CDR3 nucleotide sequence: TGCAGTGCTAGTCTTGGCATAACAGGGGGGTGTTCCTACGAGCAGTACTTC. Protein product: CSASLGITGGCSYEQYF.

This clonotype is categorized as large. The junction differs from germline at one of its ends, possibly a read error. CDR3 region: CASSLIEREAQYF. Here the CDR3 DNA reads TGTGCCAGCAGCTTAATTGAAAGAGAGGCCCAGTACTTC. The rearrangement uses TRBV7-2 and TRBJ2-5, with D unresolved. CDR1 is SGHTA, CDR2 FQGNSA, per germline. The CDR3 has 13 amino acids.

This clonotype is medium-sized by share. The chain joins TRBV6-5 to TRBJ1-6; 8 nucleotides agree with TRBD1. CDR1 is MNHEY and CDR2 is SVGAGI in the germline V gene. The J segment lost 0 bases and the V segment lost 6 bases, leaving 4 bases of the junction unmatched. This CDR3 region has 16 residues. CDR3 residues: CASRGQESSYNSPLHF. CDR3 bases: TGTGCCAGCAGGGGACAGGAGAGCTCCTATAATTCACCCCTCCACTTT.

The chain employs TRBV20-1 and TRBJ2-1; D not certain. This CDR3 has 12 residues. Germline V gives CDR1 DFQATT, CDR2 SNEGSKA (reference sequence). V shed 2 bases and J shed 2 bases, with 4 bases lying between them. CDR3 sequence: CSARLAYNEQFF. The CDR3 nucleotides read TGCAGTGCTAGACTAGCCTACAATGAGCAGTTCTTC.

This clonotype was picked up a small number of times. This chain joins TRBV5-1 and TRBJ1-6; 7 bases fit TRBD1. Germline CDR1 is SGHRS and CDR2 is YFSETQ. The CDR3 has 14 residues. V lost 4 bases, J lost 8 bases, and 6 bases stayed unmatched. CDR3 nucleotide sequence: TGCGCCAGCAGCCGTGGGACAGCCGATTCACCCCTCCACTTT. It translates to CASSRGTADSPLHF. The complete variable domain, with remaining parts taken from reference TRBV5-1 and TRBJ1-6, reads KAGVTQTPRYLIKTRGQQVTLSCSPISGHRSVSWYQQTPGQGLQFLFEYFSETQRNKGNFPGRFSGRQFSNSRSEMNVSTLELGDSALYLCASSRGTADSPLHFGNGTRLTVT.

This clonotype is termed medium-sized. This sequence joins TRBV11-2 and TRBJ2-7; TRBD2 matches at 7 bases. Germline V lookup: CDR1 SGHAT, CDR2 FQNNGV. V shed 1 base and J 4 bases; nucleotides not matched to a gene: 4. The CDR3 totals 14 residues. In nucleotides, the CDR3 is TGTGCCAGCAGCTTAGCGCTAGCGGCATACGAGCAGTACTTC. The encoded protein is CASSLALAAYEQYF. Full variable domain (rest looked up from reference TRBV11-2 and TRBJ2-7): EAGVAQSPRYKIIEKRQSVAFWCNPISGHATLYWYQQILGQGPKLLIQFQNNGVVDDSQLPKDRFSAERLKGVDSTLKIQPAKLEDSAVYLCASSLALAAYEQYFGPGTRLTVT.

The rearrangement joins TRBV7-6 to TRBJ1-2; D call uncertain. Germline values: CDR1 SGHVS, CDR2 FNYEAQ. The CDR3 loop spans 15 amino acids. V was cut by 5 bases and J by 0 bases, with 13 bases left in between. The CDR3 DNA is TGTGCCAGCAGCCCCCAGTTCGGAGCTAACTATGGCTACACCTTC. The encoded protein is CASSPQFGANYGYTF.

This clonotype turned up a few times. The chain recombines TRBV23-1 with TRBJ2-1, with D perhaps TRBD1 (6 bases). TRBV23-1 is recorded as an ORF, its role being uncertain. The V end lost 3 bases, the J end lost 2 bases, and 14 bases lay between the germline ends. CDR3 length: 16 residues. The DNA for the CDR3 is TGCGCCAGCAGTCACCCCTCAGGGACACCCTACAATGAGCAGTTCTTC. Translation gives CASSHPSGTPYNEQFF.

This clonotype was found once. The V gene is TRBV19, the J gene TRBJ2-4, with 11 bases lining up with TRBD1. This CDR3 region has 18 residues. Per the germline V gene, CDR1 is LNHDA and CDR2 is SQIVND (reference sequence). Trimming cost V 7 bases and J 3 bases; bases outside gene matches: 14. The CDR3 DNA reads TGTGCCAGTATCTCAGGACAGGGGGCTCCTTTAGGCAAAAACATTCAGTACTTC. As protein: CASISGQGAPLGKNIQYF.

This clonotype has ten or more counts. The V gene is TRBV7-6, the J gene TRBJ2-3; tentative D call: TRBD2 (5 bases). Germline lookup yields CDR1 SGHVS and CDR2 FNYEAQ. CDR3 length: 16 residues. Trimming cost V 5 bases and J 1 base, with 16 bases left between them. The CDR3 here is CASSPSIGIRTDTQYF. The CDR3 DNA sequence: TGTGCCAGCAGCCCCTCAATCGGGATTCGCACAGATACGCAGTATTTT.